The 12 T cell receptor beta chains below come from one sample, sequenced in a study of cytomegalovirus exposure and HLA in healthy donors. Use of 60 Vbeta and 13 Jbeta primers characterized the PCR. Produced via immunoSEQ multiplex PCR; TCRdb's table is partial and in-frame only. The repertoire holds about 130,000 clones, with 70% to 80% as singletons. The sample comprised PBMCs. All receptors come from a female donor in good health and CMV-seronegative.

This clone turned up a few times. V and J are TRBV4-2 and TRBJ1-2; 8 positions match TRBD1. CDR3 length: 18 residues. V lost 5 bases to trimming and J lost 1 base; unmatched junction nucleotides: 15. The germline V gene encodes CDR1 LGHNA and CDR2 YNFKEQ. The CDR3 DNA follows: TGTGCCAGCAGCTCTCCCCGCCTGGACAGGGACCTTAACTATGGCTACACCTTC. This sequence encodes CASSSPRLDRDLNYGYTF.

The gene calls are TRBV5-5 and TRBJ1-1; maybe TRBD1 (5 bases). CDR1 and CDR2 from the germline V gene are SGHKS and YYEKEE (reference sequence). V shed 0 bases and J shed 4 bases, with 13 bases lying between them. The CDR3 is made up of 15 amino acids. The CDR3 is CASSLDPSGLTEAFF. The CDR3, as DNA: TGTGCCAGCAGCTTGGATCCCTCAGGGCTCACTGAAGCTTTCTTT.

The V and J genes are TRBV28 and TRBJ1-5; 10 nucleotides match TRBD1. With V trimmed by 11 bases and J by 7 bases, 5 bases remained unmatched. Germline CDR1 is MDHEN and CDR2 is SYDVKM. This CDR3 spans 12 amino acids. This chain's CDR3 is CAVTGGGQPQHF. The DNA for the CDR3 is TGTGCCGTGACAGGGGGCGGGCAGCCCCAGCATTTT.

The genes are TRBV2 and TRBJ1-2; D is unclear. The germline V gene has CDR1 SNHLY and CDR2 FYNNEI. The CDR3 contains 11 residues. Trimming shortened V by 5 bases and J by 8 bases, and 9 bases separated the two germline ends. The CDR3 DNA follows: TGTGCCAGCAGTTCTGATGGCGGCTACACCTTC. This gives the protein CASSSDGGYTF. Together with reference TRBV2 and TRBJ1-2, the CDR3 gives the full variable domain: EPEVTQTPSHQVTQMGQEVILRCVPISNHLYFYWYRQILGQKVEFLVSFYNNEISEKSEIFDDQFSVERPDGSNFTLKIRSTKLEDSAMYFCASSSDGGYTFGSGTRLTVV.

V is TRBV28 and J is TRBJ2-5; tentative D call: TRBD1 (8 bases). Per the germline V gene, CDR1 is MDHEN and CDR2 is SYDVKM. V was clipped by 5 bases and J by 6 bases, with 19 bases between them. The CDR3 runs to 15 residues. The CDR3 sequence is CASSTDREGEKTQYF. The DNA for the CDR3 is TGTGCCAGCAGTACGGACAGGGAGGGCGAGAAGACCCAGTACTTC.

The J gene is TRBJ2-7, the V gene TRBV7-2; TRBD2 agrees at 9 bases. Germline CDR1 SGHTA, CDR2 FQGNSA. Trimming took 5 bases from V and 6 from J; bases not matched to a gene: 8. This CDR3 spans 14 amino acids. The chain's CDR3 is CASSVLAGVGEQYF. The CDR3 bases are TGTGCCAGCAGCGTGTTAGCGGGAGTGGGCGAGCAGTACTTC. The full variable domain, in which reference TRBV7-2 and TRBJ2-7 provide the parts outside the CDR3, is GAGVSQSPSNKVTEKGKDVELRCDPISGHTALYWYRQSLGQGLEFLIYFQGNSAPDKSGLPSDRFSAERTGGSVSTLTIQRTQQEDSAVYLCASSVLAGVGEQYFGPGTRLTVT.

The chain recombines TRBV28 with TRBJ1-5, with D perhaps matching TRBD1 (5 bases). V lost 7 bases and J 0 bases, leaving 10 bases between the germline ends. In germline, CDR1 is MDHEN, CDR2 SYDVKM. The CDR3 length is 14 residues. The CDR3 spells CASTTTDSNQPQHF. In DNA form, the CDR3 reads TGTGCCAGCACTACGACAGATAGCAATCAGCCCCAGCATTTT.

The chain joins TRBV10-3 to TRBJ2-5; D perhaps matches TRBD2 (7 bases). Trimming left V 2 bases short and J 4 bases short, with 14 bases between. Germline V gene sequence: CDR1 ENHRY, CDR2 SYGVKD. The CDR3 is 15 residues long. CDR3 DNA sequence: TGTGCCATCAGTGAGAGGCGGGGGCGAGGAGAGACCCAGTACTTC. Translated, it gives CAISERRGRGETQYF.

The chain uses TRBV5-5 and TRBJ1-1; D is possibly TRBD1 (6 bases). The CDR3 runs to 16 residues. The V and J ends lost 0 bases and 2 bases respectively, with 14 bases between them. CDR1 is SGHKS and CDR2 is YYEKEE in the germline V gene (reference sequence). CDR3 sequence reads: CASSLGPRTDNTEAFF. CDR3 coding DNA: TGTGCCAGCAGCTTGGGCCCCCGGACAGACAACACTGAAGCTTTCTTT.

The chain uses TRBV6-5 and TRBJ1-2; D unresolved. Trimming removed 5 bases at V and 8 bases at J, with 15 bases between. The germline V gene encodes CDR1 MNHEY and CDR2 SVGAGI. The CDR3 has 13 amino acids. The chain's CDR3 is CASSDPGSPGYTF. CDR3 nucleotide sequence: TGTGCCAGCAGTGACCCCGGGTCGCCCGGCTACACCTTC.

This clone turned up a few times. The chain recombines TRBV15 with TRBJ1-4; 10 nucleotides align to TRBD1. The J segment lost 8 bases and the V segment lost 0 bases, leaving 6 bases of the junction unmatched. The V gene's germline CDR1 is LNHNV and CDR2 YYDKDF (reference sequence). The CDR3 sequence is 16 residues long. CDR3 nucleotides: TGTGCCACCAGCAGAGATGCGACAGGGGGCCTGGAAAAACTGTTTTTT. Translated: CATSRDATGGLEKLFF.

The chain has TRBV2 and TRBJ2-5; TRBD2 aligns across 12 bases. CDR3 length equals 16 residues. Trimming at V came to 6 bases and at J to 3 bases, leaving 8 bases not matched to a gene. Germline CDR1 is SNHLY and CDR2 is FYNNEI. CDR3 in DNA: TGTGCCAGCAGCGACCTAGCGGGAGGGCCGGAAGAGACCCAGTACTTC. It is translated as CASSDLAGGPEETQYF.